The 21 T cell receptor beta chains below were found in one sample sequenced in a study of T-cell reconstitution after alpha-beta-depleted transplantation in children. Library preparation (for TCRbeta) was performed with unique molecular identifiers. TCRdb reprocessed the PCR reads with MiXCR, giving one entry per CDR3 protein. This sample has 90,000 to 100,000 distinct CDR3 sequences, with 23% found just once. The specimen was PBMCs, collected before TCRalphabeta/CD19-depleted stem cell transplant. These receptors all come from a boy between 2 and 10 years old with acute lymphoblastic leukemia, due to receive a stem cell transplant.

V usage is TRBV4-1 and J usage is TRBJ2-7; weak D call: TRBD2 (6 bases). V was shortened by 5 bases and J by 4 bases, with 21 bases between the two germline ends. The CDR3 loop spans 16 amino acids. CDR1 MGHRA and CDR2 YSYEKL come from the germline V gene. The CDR3 loop is CASSGRTGISGYEQYF. In DNA, the CDR3 is TGCGCCAGCAGCGGCCGGACGGGTATAAGCGGGTACGAGCAGTACTTC.

The sample holds a few counts of this clonotype. The gene calls are TRBV10-3 and TRBJ2-2; D is ambiguous. The CDR3 loop spans 14 amino acids. V lost 7 bases, J lost 4 bases, and 13 bases lay in between. CDR1 and CDR2 (germline): ENHRY, SYGVKD. CDR3: CAITSTERTGELFF. As DNA, the CDR3 is TGTGCCATCACCAGTACGGAGCGCACCGGGGAGCTGTTTTTT.

This clonotype turned up a few times. CDR3 region: CASSSEQAANTEAFF. CDR3 DNA: TGCGCCAGCAGCTCGGAACAGGCTGCGAACACTGAAGCTTTCTTT. The gene calls are TRBV5-1 and TRBJ1-1; tentatively, D is TRBD1 (5 bases). V was cut by 3 bases and J by 1 base, with 13 bases left in between. CDR1 and CDR2 from the germline V gene are SGHRS and YFSETQ. CDR3 length equals 15 residues. Full variable domain (outside the CDR3, taken from reference TRBV5-1 and TRBJ1-1): KAGVTQTPRYLIKTRGQQVTLSCSPISGHRSVSWYQQTPGQGLQFLFEYFSETQRNKGNFPGRFSGRQFSNSRSEMNVSTLELGDSALYLCASSSEQAANTEAFFGQGTRLTVV.

This clonotype was observed a few times. The rearrangement links TRBV7-2 to TRBJ2-7; D unresolved. The V gene's germline CDR1 is SGHTA and CDR2 FQGNSA. Trimming cost V 6 bases and J 6 bases, with 12 bases left between them. The CDR3 covers 12 residues. The CDR3 region is CASRPPGFEQYF. The CDR3 DNA sequence: TGTGCCAGCAGGCCACCGGGTTTCGAGCAGTACTTC.

In this sample, this clonotype turned up many times. The V call is TRBV7-2, the J call TRBJ2-1; 12 bases map to TRBD2. The trim removed 6 bases at V and 5 bases at J, leaving 5 bases unmatched. Germline CDR1 reads SGHTA; CDR2 reads FQGNSA. This CDR3 comprises 15 residues. Written as DNA, the CDR3 is TGTGCCAGCAGTCGGACTAGCGGGACCCACAATGAGCAGTTCTTC. Translated, it gives CASSRTSGTHNEQFF.

This clonotype has just a few counts. The chain joins TRBV29-1 to TRBJ2-2; 7 positions match TRBD2. V gave up 6 bases and J gave up 7 bases; unmatched junction bases: 8. The germline V gene encodes CDR1 SQVTM and CDR2 ANQGSEA. CDR3 length: 13 residues. The CDR3 region has the DNA TGCAGCGTGGAGACTAGCTTGGGCGGGGAGCTGTTTTTT. As protein: CSVETSLGGELFF.

This clonotype has only a few counts. The chain couples TRBV18 to TRBJ1-1; possibly TRBD1 for D (5 bases). The CDR3 length is 13 residues. V gave up 3 bases and J gave up 11 bases, with 16 bases separating them. Germline V lookup: CDR1 KGHSH, CDR2 LQKENI. Here the CDR3 reads CASSPVQRGEAFF. The CDR3 nucleotides are TGTGCCAGCTCACCGGTTCAGAGGGGCGAGGCTTTCTTT.

This clonotype was counted a few times. The chain is built from TRBV28 and TRBJ2-1; D perhaps matches TRBD2 (6 bases). CDR1 is MDHEN and CDR2 is SYDVKM in the germline V gene. The CDR3 loop spans 17 amino acids. V lost 2 bases and J lost 1, with 15 bases in between. The CDR3, as DNA: TGTGCCAGCAGTTTAAGGGCGTCGGGAGTATCCTACAATGAGCAGTTCTTC. It codes for CASSLRASGVSYNEQFF.

This chain connects TRBV28 to TRBJ2-1; 7 bases are shared with TRBD2. The CDR3 spans 16 residues. Germline-derived CDR1 and CDR2 are MDHEN and SYDVKM. The trim removed 8 bases at V and 7 bases at J, leaving 17 bases unmatched. CDR3 bases: TGTGCCAGCCCCCCCGCTAGCGGAGGGGCCAGAAATGAGCAGTTCTTC. This codes for CASPPASGGARNEQFF.

This clonotype was detected many times. This rearrangement joins TRBV29-1 to TRBJ2-1; the D is unclear. This CDR3 comprises 9 residues. V gave up 7 bases and J gave up 13 bases, with 11 bases separating them. CDR1 is SQVTM, CDR2 ANQGSEA, per germline. The CDR3: CSAFPGQFF. For the CDR3, the DNA is TGCAGCGCTTTTCCCGGTCAGTTCTTC.

The table lists this clonotype with many counts. The gene calls are TRBV11-3 and TRBJ2-1; TRBD2 aligns across 7 bases. The CDR3 runs to 14 residues. Trimming cost V 8 bases and J 3 bases; bases outside gene matches: 7. The germline V gene has CDR1 SGHNT and CDR2 YENEEA. The CDR3 bases are TGTGCCAGCCAGCGGGACCCCTACTACAATGAGCAGTTCTTC. Its protein product is CASQRDPYYNEQFF. The whole variable domain, filled in from reference TRBV11-3 and TRBJ2-1, reads EAGVVQSPRYKIIEKKQPVAFWCNPISGHNTLYWYLQNLGQGPELLIRYENEEAVDDSQLPKDRFSAERLKGVDSTLKIQPAELGDSAVYLCASQRDPYYNEQFFGPGTRLTVL.

This clonotype was counted a few times. The chain recombines TRBV4-3 with TRBJ2-5, with 15 nucleotides matching TRBD2. V trimming: 3 bases; J trimming: 4 bases; junction bases outside the gene matches: 9. Germline V gene data show CDR1 as LGHNA and CDR2 as YSLEER. CDR3 length: 18 residues. The CDR3, as DNA: TGCGCCAGCAGCCAGGGGGCTCCGGGACTAGCGGGAGGAGAGACCCAGTACTTC. Amino acid sequence: CASSQGAPGLAGGETQYF.

V usage is TRBV5-1 and J usage is TRBJ2-1; 11 nucleotides align to TRBD2. Germline V CDR1 and CDR2: SGHRS, YFSETQ. The ends lost 4 bases at V and 6 bases at J; junction bases unmatched: 9. The CDR3 runs to 16 residues. In DNA form, the CDR3 reads TGCGCCAGCAGCCCTTCCGGGACTAGCGGAGTCAATGAGCAGTTCTTC. The encoded protein is CASSPSGTSGVNEQFF.

The rearrangement links TRBV2 to TRBJ2-2; 8 bases map to TRBD1. The CDR3 extends over 14 amino acids. CDR1 is SNHLY, CDR2 FYNNEI, per germline. V shed 5 bases, J shed 5 bases, and the junction held 4 bases outside the gene matches. CDR3 amino acids: CASSPRTGTGELFF. The CDR3, as DNA: TGTGCCAGCAGTCCCCGGACAGGGACCGGGGAGCTGTTTTTT.

This clonotype was picked up a small number of times. The rearrangement uses TRBV5-1 and TRBJ2-5; D gene uncertain. This CDR3 comprises 15 residues. V lost 5 bases, J lost 4 bases, and 18 bases lay in between. Germline V CDR1 and CDR2: SGHRS, YFSETQ. CDR3 sequence: CASRSVLGARETQYF. In nucleotides, the CDR3 is TGCGCCAGCAGATCCGTATTGGGCGCGAGAGAGACCCAGTACTTC. Variable domain in full (rest from reference TRBV5-1 and TRBJ2-5): KAGVTQTPRYLIKTRGQQVTLSCSPISGHRSVSWYQQTPGQGLQFLFEYFSETQRNKGNFPGRFSGRQFSNSRSEMNVSTLELGDSALYLCASRSVLGARETQYFGPGTRLLVL.

The gene calls are TRBV5-1 and TRBJ2-6, with a weak D call TRBD1 (6 bases). Looked up from germline, CDR1 is SGHRS and CDR2 is YFSETQ. V lost 7 bases and J 2 bases, leaving 10 bases between the germline ends. The length of the CDR3 is 14 residues. The CDR3 spells CASGQMTGANVLTF. CDR3 sequence (DNA): TGCGCCAGCGGACAGATGACTGGGGCCAACGTCCTGACTTTC.

This clonotype came up a few times. J is TRBJ2-3 and V is TRBV28; 10 positions match TRBD2. Germline V CDR1 and CDR2: MDHEN, SYDVKM. This CDR3 has 13 amino acids. The trim removed 6 bases at V and 8 bases at J, leaving 5 bases unmatched. The CDR3 loop reads CASSWTSGVTQYF. In DNA, the CDR3 is TGTGCCAGCAGCTGGACTAGCGGCGTTACGCAGTATTTT.

The chain links TRBV4-3 to TRBJ2-1, with 7 bases that match TRBD2. This CDR3 comprises 15 residues. Unmatched junction bases numbered 6, after V lost 4 bases and J lost 3 bases. Germline lookup yields CDR1 LGHNA and CDR2 YSLEER. The CDR3 nucleotides are TGCGCCAGCAGCCCCGGCCAGCGGGGCTACAATGAGCAGTTCTTC. Its translation is CASSPGQRGYNEQFF.

The sample holds a few counts of this clonotype. This chain links TRBV10-3 with TRBJ2-1; 8 bases fit TRBD2. The CDR3 is made up of 17 amino acids. V dropped 4 bases and J dropped 0; count of bases not matched to a gene: 8. The germline V gene encodes CDR1 ENHRY and CDR2 SYGVKD. DNA for the CDR3: TGTGCCATCAGTGGCACTAGCGGAGGGAGCTCCTACAATGAGCAGTTCTTC. Translated: CAISGTSGGSSYNEQFF.

This clonotype has only a few counts. The genes are TRBV3-1 and TRBJ1-1; 8 nucleotides line up with TRBD1. Germline V gene lookup returns CDR1 LGHDT and CDR2 YNNKEL (reference sequence). The trim removed 8 bases at V and 10 bases at J, leaving 9 bases unmatched. This CDR3 comprises 12 residues. Here the CDR3 reads CASRTGTRAAFF. For the CDR3, the DNA is TGTGCCAGCCGGACAGGGACCCGGGCAGCTTTCTTT. The entire variable domain, with the rest obtained from reference TRBV3-1 and TRBJ1-1, is as follows: DTAVSQTPKYLVTQMGNDKSIKCEQNLGHDTMYWYKQDSKKFLKIMFSYNNKELIINETVPNRFSPKSPDKAHLNLHINSLELGDSAVYFCASRTGTRAAFFGQGTRLTVV.

The gene calls are TRBV30 and TRBJ1-2; 10 bases agree with TRBD1. This CDR3 has 14 amino acids. The trim removed 3 bases at V and 7 bases at J, leaving 8 bases unmatched. Germline-derived CDR1 and CDR2 are GTSNPN and SVGIG (reference sequence). The CDR3 nucleotides read TGTGCCTGGAGAGAGACAGGGGGCGAGGGTGGCTACACCTTC. Amino acids: CAWRETGGEGGYTF.